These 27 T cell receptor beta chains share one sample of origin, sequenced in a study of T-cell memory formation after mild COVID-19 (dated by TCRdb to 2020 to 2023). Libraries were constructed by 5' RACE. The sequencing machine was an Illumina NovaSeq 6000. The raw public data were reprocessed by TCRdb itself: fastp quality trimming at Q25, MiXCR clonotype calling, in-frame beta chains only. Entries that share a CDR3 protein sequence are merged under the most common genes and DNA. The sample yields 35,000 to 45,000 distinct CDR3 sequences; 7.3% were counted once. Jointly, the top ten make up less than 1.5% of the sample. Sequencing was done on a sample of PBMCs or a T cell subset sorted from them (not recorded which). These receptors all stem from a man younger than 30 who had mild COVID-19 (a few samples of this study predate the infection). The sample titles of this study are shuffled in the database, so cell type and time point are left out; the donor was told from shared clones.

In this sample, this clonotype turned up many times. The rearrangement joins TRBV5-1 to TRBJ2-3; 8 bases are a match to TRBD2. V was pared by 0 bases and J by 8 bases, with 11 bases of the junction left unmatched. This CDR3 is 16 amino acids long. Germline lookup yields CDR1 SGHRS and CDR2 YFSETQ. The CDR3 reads CASSLVASGLTSTQYF. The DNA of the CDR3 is TGCGCCAGCAGCTTGGTTGCTAGCGGGTTGACGAGTACGCAGTATTTT.

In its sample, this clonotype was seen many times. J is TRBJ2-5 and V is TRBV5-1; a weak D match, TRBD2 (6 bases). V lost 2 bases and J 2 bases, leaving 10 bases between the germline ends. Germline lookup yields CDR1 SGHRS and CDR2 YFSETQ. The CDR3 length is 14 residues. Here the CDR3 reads CASSFGGSQETQYF. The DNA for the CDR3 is TGCGCCAGCAGCTTTGGGGGGTCACAAGAGACCCAGTACTTC.

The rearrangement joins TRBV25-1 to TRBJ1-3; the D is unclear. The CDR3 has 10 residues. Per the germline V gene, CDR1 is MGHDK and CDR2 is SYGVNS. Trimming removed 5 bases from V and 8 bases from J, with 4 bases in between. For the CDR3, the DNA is TGTGCCAGCAGTCTGGACACCATATATTTT. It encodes CASSLDTIYF.

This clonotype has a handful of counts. The CDR3: CASSSSQEGEAFF. Written as DNA, the CDR3 is TGTGCCAGCAGCTCCAGCCAAGAGGGTGAAGCTTTCTTT. The chain carries TRBV7-3 and TRBJ1-1, with unresolved D. The CDR3 spans 13 residues. The V end lost 4 bases, the J end lost 7 bases, and 13 bases lay between the germline ends. Germline values: CDR1 SGHTA, CDR2 FQGTGA.

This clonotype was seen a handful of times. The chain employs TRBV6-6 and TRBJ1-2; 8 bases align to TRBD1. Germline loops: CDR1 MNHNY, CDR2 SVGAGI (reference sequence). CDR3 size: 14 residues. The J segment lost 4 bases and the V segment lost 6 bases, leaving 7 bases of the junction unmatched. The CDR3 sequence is CASSLGQGLYGYTF. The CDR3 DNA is TGTGCCAGCAGCCTAGGACAGGGACTCTATGGCTACACCTTC.

As DNA, the CDR3 is TGTGCCAGCAGCTCTCCGACTATTTTCACAGATACGCAGTATTTT. Protein sequence: CASSSPTIFTDTQYF. V and J are TRBV7-2 and TRBJ2-3, with D possibly being TRBD2 (5 bases). V shed 4 bases and J shed 2 bases, with 13 bases lying between them. The germline gives CDR1 SGHTA, CDR2 FQGNSA. This CDR3 is built from 15 residues.

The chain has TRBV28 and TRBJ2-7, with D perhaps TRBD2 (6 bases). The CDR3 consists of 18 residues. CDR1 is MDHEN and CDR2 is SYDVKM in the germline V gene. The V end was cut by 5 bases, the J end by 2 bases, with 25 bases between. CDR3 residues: CASSHLVWDSSQTYEQYV. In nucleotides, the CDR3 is TGTGCCAGCAGTCACCTCGTTTGGGACTCGTCCCAGACCTACGAGCAGTACGTC.

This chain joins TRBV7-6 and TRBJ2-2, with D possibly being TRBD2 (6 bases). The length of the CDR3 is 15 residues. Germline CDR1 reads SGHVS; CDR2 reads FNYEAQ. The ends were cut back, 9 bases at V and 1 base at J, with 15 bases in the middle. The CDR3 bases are TGTGCCAGTCAGTCTTTGCGGGGGAACACCGGGGAGCTGTTTTTT. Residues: CASQSLRGNTGELFF.

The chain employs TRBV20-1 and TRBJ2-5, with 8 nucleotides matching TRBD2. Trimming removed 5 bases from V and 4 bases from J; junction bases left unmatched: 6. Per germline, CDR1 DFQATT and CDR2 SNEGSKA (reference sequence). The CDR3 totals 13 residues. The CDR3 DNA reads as TGCAGTGCTGAAGGACTAGCAGCAGAGACCCAGTACTTC. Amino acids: CSAEGLAAETQYF.

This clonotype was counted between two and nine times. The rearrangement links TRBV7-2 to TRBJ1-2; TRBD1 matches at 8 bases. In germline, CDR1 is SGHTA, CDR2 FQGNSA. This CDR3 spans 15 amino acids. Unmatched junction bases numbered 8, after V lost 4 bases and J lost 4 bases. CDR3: CASSSWTGSPYGYTF. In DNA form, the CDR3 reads TGTGCCAGCAGCTCCTGGACAGGGTCCCCCTATGGCTACACCTTC.

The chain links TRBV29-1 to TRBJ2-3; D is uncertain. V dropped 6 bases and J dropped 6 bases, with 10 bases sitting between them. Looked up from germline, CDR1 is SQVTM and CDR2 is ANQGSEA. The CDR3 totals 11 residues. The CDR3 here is CSVALGDTQYF. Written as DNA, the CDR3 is TGCAGCGTGGCCCTAGGGGATACGCAGTATTTT.

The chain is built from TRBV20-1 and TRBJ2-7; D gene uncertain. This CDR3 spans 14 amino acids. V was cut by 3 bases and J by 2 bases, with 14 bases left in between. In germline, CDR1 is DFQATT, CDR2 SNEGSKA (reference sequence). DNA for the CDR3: TGCAGTGCTAGCGGCTTATTTAACCCCTACGAGCAGTACGTC. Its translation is CSASGLFNPYEQYV.

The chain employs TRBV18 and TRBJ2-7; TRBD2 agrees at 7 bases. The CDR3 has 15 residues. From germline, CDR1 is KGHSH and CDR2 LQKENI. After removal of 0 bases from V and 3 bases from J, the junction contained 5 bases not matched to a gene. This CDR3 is CASSPPSSGGYEQYF. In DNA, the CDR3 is TGTGCCAGCTCACCACCGTCTAGCGGTGGCTACGAGCAGTACTTC.

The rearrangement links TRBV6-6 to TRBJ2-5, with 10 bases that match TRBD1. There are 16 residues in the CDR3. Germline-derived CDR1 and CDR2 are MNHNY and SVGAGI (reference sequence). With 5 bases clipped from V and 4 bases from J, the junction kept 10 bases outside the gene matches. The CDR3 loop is CASSHRQGAVVETQYF. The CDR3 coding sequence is TGTGCCAGCAGTCATAGACAGGGGGCGGTAGTAGAGACCCAGTACTTC.

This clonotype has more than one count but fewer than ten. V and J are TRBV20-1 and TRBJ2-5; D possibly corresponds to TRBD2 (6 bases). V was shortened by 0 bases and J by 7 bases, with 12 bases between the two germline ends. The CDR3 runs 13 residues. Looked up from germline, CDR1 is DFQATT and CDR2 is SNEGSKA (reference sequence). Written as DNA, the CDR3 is TGCAGTGCTAGAGATTCTAGCGTGGGGACCCAGTACTTC. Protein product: CSARDSSVGTQYF.

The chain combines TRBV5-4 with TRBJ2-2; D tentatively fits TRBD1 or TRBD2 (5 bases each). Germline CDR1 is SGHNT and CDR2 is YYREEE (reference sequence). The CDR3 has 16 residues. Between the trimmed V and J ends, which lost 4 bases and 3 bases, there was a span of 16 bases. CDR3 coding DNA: TGTGCCAGCAGCCGAAGAGGTGGGGGACACACCGGGGAGCTGTTTTTT. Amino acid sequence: CASSRRGGGHTGELFF.

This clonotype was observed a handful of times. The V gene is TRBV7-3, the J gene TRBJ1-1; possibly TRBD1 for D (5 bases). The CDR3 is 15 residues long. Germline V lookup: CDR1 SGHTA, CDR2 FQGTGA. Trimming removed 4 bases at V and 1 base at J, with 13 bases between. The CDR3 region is CASSWSPGRNTEAFF. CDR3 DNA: TGTGCCAGCAGCTGGTCCCCAGGGAGGAACACTGAAGCTTTCTTT.

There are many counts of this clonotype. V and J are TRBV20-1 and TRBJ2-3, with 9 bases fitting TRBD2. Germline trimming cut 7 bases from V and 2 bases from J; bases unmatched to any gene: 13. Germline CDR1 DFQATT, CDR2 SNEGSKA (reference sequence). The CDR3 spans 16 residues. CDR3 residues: CSVIPHSGGITDTQYF. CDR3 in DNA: TGCAGTGTTATACCTCACAGCGGGGGGATCACAGATACGCAGTATTTT.

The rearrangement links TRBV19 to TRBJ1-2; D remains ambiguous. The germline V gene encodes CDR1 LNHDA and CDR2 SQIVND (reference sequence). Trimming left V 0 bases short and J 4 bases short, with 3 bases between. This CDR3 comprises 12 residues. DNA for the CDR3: TGTGCCAGTAGTATAGACACCTATGGCTACACCTTC. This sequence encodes CASSIDTYGYTF.

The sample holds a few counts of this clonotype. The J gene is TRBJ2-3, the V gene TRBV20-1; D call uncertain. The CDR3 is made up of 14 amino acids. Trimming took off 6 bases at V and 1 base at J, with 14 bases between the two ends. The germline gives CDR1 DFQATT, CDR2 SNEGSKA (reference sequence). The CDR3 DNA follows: TGCAGTGCGGAACCCGCCTGGGGCACAGATACGCAGTATTTT. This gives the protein CSAEPAWGTDTQYF.

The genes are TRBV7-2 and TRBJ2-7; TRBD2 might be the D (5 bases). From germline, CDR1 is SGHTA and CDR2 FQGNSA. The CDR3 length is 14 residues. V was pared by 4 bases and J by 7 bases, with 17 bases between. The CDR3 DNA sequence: TGTGCCAGCAGCTCCTACCCTATAGCGCGGGAGCAGTACTTC. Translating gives CASSSYPIAREQYF.

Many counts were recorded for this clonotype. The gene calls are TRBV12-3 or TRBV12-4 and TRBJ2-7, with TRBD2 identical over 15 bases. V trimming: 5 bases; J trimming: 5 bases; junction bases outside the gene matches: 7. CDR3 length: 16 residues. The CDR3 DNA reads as TGTGCCAGCAGTACAGGACTAGCGGGGGGGCTTAACGAGCAGTACTTC. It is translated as CASSTGLAGGLNEQYF.

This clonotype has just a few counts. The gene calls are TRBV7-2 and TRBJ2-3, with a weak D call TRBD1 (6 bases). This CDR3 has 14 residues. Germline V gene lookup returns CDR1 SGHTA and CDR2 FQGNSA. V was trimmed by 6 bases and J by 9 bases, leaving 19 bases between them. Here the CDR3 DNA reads TGTGCCAGCAGTAAACAGGGAAAGGCGCCAACGCAGTATTTT. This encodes CASSKQGKAPTQYF.

CDR3 nucleotides: TGTGCCAGCAGCCTCGAACGACGCTCGGGCAATCAGCCCCAGCATTTT. Protein sequence: CASSLERRSGNQPQHF. The chain recombines TRBV7-8 with TRBJ1-5; D remains ambiguous. From germline, CDR1 is SGHVS and CDR2 FQNEAQ. The CDR3 extends over 16 amino acids. V was trimmed by 5 bases and J by 2 bases, leaving 16 bases between them.

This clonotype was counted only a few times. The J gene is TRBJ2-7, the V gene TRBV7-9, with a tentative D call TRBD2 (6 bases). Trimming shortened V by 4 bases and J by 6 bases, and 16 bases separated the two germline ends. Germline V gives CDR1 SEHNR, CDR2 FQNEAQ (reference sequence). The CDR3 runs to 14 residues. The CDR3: CASSSSRGVGEQYV. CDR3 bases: TGTGCCAGCAGCTCGAGTCGCGGGGTTGGCGAGCAGTACGTC.

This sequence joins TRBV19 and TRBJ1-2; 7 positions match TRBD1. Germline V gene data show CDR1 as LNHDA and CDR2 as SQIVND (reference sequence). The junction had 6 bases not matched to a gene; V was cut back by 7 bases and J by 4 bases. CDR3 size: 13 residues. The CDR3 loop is CASNNPGGYGYTF. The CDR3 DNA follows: TGTGCCAGTAACAATCCAGGGGGCTATGGCTACACCTTC.

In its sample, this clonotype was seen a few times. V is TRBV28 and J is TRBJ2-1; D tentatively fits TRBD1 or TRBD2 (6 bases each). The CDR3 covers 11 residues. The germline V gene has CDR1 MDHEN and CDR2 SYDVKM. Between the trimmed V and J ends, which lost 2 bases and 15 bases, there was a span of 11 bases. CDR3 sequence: CASSLRGAVFF. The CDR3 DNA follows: TGTGCCAGCAGTTTAAGGGGGGCTGTGTTCTTC. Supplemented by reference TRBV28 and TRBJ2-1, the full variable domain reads DVKVTQSSRYLVKRTGEKVFLECVQDMDHENMFWYRQDPGLGLRLIYFSYDVKMKEKGDIPEGYSVSREKKERFSLILESASTNQTSMYLCASSLRGAVFFGPGTRLTVL.